This T cell receptor (beta chain) was found in a study of PD-1 blockade in classical Hodgkin lymphoma. Concerning this clone: Antigen unknown. At one end, the junction sequence differs from germline, possibly due to a read error.

Study results and limitations: Healthy donors were reported to have higher baseline TCR diversity than newly diagnosed patients.

Noted time point: cycle 4 day 1 (C4D1), after more than five weeks of nivolumab. Brentuximab vedotin exposure varied among the patients, all of whom had relapsed after autologous stem cell transplantation. Magnetic negative selection served to purify CD4+ T cells out of PBMCs that had been thawed. The germline gives CDR1 SEHNR, CDR2 FQNEAQ (reference sequence). The CDR3 is 14 residues long. Sequencing was performed with immunoSEQ multiplex PCR; in TCRdb, only in-frame clones are kept and a portion is missing. This sample carries 25,000 to 35,000 clones, more than 70% of them seen once, and the ten largest clones take over 2%.

The rearrangement uses TRBV7-9 and TRBJ2-7; D unclear. The clonotype was recovered from a human donor with classical Hodgkin lymphoma. Source: CD4+ T cells from blood, taken before the fourth cycle of nivolumab. The chain's CDR3 is CASSSRPSSHEQYF. CDR3 in DNA: TGTGCCAGCAGCTCGCGACCCTCCTCCCACGAGCAGTACTTC.